This entry features one T cell receptor beta chain sequence. The antigen is unknown. The data were obtained in a study of T cell repertoires in ileal Crohn's disease. Study details: Postoperative therapy was given to about half: eleven to twelve thiopurines, fewer than 20 anti-TNF agents. General observations from the study: All patients with clonality above 26.8% had endoscopic recurrence.

Generated by immunoSEQ multiplex PCR, the TCRdb table keeps only in-frame clones and is missing some. The table has 5,000 to 6,500 clones, 75% to 90% seen once. The CDR3 is 14 residues long. V was clipped by 0 bases and J by 6 bases; unmatched bases: 0. In germline, CDR1 is SGHRS, CDR2 YFSETQ. The receptor comes from an adult with Crohn's disease. The V gene is TRBV5-1, the J gene TRBJ1-6; TRBD1 agrees at 7 bases. Specimen: ileal tissue. This CDR3 reads CASSLDRGNSPLHF. The DNA of the CDR3 is TGCGCCAGCAGCTTGGACAGGGGTAATTCACCCCTCCACTTT.